Each of the 8 T cell receptor beta chains below was sequenced from the same sample in a study of blood T cell repertoires in COVID-19. Sequenced by immunoSEQ multiplex PCR; TCRdb stores in-frame clones only, minus some. The table includes about 140,000 clones, about 84% detected once. The specimen sequenced was PBMCs or T cells enriched from blood (not recorded which). The receptors shown here come from a woman under 30 who had been exposed to COVID-19.

V is TRBV4-1 and J is TRBJ2-1; the match to TRBD2 covers 7 bases. Germline assignment: CDR1 MGHRA and CDR2 YSYEKL. J was trimmed by 0 bases and V by 3 bases; bases with no gene match: 5. This CDR3 has 16 residues. Here the CDR3 reads CASSHPQRDSYNEQFF. The CDR3 DNA reads as TGCGCCAGCAGCCACCCACAGCGGGACTCCTACAATGAGCAGTTCTTC.

The rearrangement uses TRBV24-1 and TRBJ2-2; 14 bases are shared with TRBD2. This CDR3 has 20 amino acids. Germline CDR1 reads KGHDR; CDR2 reads SFDVKD. V gave up 0 bases and J gave up 5 bases; unmatched junction bases: 10. The CDR3 DNA follows: TGTGCCACCAGTGATTTGCGGGGGATTGGACTAGCGGGAGGAACCGGGGAGCTGTTTTTT. It translates to CATSDLRGIGLAGGTGELFF.

V gene TRBV6-5 combines with J gene TRBJ1-4; 9 bases fit TRBD1. In germline, CDR1 is MNHEY, CDR2 SVGAGI. The CDR3 consists of 15 residues. V dropped 5 bases and J dropped 4; count of bases not matched to a gene: 5. The CDR3 DNA is TGTGCCAGCAGTCTCCGGACAGGGGTTAATGAAAAACTGTTTTTT. Amino acid sequence: CASSLRTGVNEKLFF.

The gene calls are TRBV27 and TRBJ2-2, with TRBD2 matching 10 bases. Germline V CDR1 and CDR2: MNHEY, SMNVEV (reference sequence). The CDR3 extends over 16 amino acids. V was clipped by 6 bases and J by 2 bases; unmatched bases: 6. In nucleotides, the CDR3 is TGTGCCAGCAGGAAAAGCGGGAGGGGAAACACCGGGGAGCTGTTTTTT. This gives the protein CASRKSGRGNTGELFF.

The chain is built from TRBV10-3 and TRBJ1-1; D gene unclear. Trimming removed 4 bases from V and 2 bases from J, with 23 bases in between. Germline V gives CDR1 ENHRY, CDR2 SYGVKD. The CDR3 length is 18 residues. The CDR3 region is CAISGGGRSMGGNTEAFF. For the CDR3, the DNA is TGTGCCATCAGTGGGGGAGGCCGCAGCATGGGAGGCAACACTGAAGCTTTCTTT.

CDR3 loop: CASSPDPTGYTEAFF. The DNA for the CDR3 is TGTGCCAGCAGCCCCGACCCGACAGGGTACACTGAAGCTTTCTTT. This chain joins TRBV9 and TRBJ1-1; TRBD1 agrees at 7 bases. This CDR3 contains 15 residues. CDR1 and CDR2 from the germline V gene are SGDLS and YYNGEE. V lost 4 bases to trimming and J lost 3 bases; unmatched junction nucleotides: 9.

The chain has TRBV11-2 and TRBJ2-1, with 8 bases that match TRBD1. The V and J ends lost 2 bases and 3 bases, in that order; junction bases with no gene match: 3. The CDR3 consists of 15 residues. Germline V CDR1 and CDR2: SGHAT, FQNNGV. The CDR3, as DNA: TGTGCCAGCAGCTTACGGACAGGGCACTACAATGAGCAGTTCTTC. It yields the protein CASSLRTGHYNEQFF.

This clone came up once. The junction departs from the called germline gene at one end, perhaps through a read error. This chain links TRBV7-2 with TRBJ1-1, with D uncertain. This CDR3 spans 13 amino acids. Germline lookup yields CDR1 SGHTA and CDR2 FQGNSA. CDR3 coding DNA: TGCGCCAGCAGCTACGTAGAGTACACTGAAGCTTTCTTT. Its translation: CASSYVEYTEAFF.